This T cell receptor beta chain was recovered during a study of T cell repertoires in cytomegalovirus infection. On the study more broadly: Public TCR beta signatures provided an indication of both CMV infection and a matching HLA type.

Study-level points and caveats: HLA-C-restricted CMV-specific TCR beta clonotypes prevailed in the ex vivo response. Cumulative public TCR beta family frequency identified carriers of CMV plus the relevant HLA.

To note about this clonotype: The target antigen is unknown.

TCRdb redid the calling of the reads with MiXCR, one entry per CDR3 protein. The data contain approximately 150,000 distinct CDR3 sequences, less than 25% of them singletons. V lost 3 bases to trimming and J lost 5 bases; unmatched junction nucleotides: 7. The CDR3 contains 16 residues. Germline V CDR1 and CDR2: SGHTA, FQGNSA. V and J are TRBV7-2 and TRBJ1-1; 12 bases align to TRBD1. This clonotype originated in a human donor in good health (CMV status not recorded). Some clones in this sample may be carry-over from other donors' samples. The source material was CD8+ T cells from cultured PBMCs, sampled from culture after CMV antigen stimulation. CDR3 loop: CASSLGQGASDTEAFF. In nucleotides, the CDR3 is TGTGCCAGCAGCTTGGGACAGGGGGCGAGCGATACTGAAGCTTTCTTT.